Below, one T cell receptor (beta chain) is given with its context. What it binds is not known. The data were obtained in a study of PD-1 blockade in classical Hodgkin lymphoma. Overall study findings and caveats: Researchers reported that CD4+ TCR diversity, though not CD8+, rose significantly by C4D1.

Relapse after autologous stem cell transplantation occurred in every patient, and brentuximab vedotin exposure varied. Magnetic negative selection purified CD4+ T cells from thawed PBMCs. Complete response, partial response or progressive disease constituted the best responses recorded. Libraries were prepared by immunoSEQ multiplex PCR; TCRdb keeps only in-frame clonotypes and omits some of them. The table records about 13,000 clones, about nine tenths of them present only once. The CDR3 totals 11 residues. V lost 6 bases and J lost 8; bases outside the gene matches: 3. Germline CDR1 and CDR2: MNHNY and SVGAGI (reference sequence).

This specimen consisted of CD4+ T cells from blood, obtained at baseline. The rearrangement uses TRBV6-6 and TRBJ1-1, with 7 nucleotides matching TRBD1. This clonotype was obtained from a human donor with classical Hodgkin lymphoma. The CDR3 sequence: CASSRQGEAFF. The CDR3 nucleotides read TGTGCCAGCAGCCGACAGGGAGAAGCTTTCTTT.